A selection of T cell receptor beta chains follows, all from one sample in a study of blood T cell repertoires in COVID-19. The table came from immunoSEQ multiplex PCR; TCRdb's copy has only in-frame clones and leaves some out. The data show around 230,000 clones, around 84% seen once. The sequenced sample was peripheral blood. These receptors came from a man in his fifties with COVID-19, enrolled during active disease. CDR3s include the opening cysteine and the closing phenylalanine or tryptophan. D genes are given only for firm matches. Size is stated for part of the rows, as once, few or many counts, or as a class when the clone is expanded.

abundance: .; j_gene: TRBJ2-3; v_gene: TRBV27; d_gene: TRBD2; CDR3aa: CASSSPGLAASTDTQYF; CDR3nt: TGTGCCAGCAGTTCCCCAGGACTAGCGGCCAGCACAGATACGCAGTATTTT
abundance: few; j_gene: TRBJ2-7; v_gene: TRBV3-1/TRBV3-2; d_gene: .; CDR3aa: CASSQEGARKSEQYF; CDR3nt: TGTGCCAGCAGCCAAGAAGGGGCTAGGAAGTCCGAGCAGTACTTC
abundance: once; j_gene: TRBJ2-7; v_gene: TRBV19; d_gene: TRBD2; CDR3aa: CATNSRPAGGLYEQYF; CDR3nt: TGTGCCACCAATTCTAGGCCGGCGGGAGGACTCTACGAGCAGTACTTC
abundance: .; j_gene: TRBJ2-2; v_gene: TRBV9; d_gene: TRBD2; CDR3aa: CASSASGGAPGELFF; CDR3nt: TGTGCCAGCAGCGCCAGCGGGGGGGCTCCCGGGGAGCTGTTTTTT
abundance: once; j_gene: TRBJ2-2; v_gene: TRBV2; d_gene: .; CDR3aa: CASRIDTGELFF; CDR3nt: TGTGCCAGCAGGATAGACACCGGGGAGCTGTTTTTT
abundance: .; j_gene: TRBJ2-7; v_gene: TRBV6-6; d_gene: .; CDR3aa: CASSYSTSKYEQYF; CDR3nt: TGTGCCAGCAGTTATTCGACTAGTAAGTACGAGCAGTACTTC
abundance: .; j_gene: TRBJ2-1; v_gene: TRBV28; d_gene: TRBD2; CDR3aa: CASGPGGAGGYNEQFF; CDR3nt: TGTGCCAGCGGGCCCGGAGGAGCGGGGGGTTACAATGAGCAGTTCTTC
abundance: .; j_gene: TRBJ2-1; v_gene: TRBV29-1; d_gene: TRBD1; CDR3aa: CRGQGNYNEQFF; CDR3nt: TGCAGGGGACAGGGTAACTACAATGAGCAGTTCTTC
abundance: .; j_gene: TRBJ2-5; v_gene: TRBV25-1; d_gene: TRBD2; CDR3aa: CASSESQWLAGEETQYF; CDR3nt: TGTGCCAGCAGTGAATCCCAGTGGCTAGCGGGAGAAGAGACCCAGTACTTC
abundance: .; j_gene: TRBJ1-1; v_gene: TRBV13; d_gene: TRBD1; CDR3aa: CASSSGTGNTEAFF; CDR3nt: TGTGCCAGCAGCTCCGGGACAGGGAACACTGAAGCTTTCTTT
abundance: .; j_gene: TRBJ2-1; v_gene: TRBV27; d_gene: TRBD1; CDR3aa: CASSPTTGSYNEQFF; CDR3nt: TGTGCCAGCAGTCCCACGACAGGGTCCTACAATGAGCAGTTCTTC
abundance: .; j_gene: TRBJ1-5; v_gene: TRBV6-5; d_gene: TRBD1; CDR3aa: CASSYGQGINQPQHF; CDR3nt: TGTGCCAGCAGTTACGGACAGGGAATCAATCAGCCCCAGCATTTT
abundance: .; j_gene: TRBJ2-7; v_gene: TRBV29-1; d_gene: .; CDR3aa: CSVGDIDEQYF; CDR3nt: TGCAGCGTCGGGGATATCGACGAGCAGTACTTC
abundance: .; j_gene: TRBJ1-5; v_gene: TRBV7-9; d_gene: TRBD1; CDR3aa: CASNAGGDSNQPQHF; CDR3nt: TGTGCCAGCAACGCAGGGGGTGATAGCAATCAGCCCCAGCATTTT
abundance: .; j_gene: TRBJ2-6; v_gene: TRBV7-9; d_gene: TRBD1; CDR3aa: CASSNRGDSFSGANVLTF; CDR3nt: TGTGCCAGCAGCAACCGAGGGGACAGTTTCTCTGGGGCCAACGTCCTGACTTTC
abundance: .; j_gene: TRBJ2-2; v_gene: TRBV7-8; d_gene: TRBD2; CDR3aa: CASSLPGLASANTGELFF; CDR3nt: TGTGCCAGCAGCTTGCCGGGACTAGCGTCCGCGAACACCGGGGAGCTGTTTTTT
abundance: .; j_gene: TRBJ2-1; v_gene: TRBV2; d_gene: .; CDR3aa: CAGLPVSSYNEQFF; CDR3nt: TGTGCCGGTCTGCCGGTAAGCTCCTACAATGAGCAGTTCTTC
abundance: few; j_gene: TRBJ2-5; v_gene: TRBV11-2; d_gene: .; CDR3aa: CASSPKGLEETQYF; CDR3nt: TGTGCCAGCAGCCCGAAGGGACTGGAAGAGACCCAGTACTTC
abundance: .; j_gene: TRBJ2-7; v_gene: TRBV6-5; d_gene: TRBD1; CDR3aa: CASSRDRGANYEQYF; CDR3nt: TGTGCCAGCAGCCGCGACAGGGGGGCTAACTACGAGCAGTACTTC
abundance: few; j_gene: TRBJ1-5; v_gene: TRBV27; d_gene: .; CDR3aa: CASSLGAPDRLYQPQHF; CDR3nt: TGTGCCAGCAGTTTAGGGGCCCCAGACAGGTTGTATCAGCCCCAGCATTTT
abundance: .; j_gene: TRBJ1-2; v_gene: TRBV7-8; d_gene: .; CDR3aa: CASSLGGPGDSYGYTF; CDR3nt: TGTGCCAGCAGCTTAGGTGGACCAGGGGATTCCTATGGCTACACCTTC
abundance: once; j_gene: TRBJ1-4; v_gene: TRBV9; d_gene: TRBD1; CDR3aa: CASSVTGTGSEKLFF; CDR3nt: TGTGCCAGCAGCGTCACCGGGACAGGGTCTGAAAAACTGTTTTTT